A selection of T cell receptor beta chains follows, all from one sample in a study of cytomegalovirus exposure and HLA in healthy donors. Profiled with immunoSEQ multiplex PCR; TCRdb holds only in-frame clones, not every one. The sample holds 130,000 to 150,000 clones; 65% to 90% are singletons and the top ten take roughly 2.9%. Input material: PBMCs. The receptor set was obtained from a woman aged 25 to 39 in good health and CMV-seronegative. Each CDR3 is given with its conserved first and last residue. A D gene is named only where the DNA matches it firmly. For some rows the clone size is stated as once, few or many, or as a class when expanded; others skip it.

d_gene: TRBD1
v_gene: TRBV6-1
abundance: -
j_gene: TRBJ1-2
CDR3nt: TGTGCCAGCAGTGAAGGGACAGGAGGAGTCTATGGCTACACCTTC
CDR3aa: CASSEGTGGVYGYTF

d_gene: -
v_gene: TRBV30
abundance: -
j_gene: TRBJ1-2
CDR3nt: TGTGCCTGGAGTGTAAGTGCCGGCAGGGGCGCGTACTATGGCTACACCTTC
CDR3aa: CAWSVSAGRGAYYGYTF

d_gene: -
v_gene: TRBV30
abundance: -
j_gene: TRBJ1-2
CDR3nt: TGTGCCTGGATGAAGGCGTCTGCGTTCAGCGACTATGGCTACACCTTC
CDR3aa: CAWMKASAFSDYGYTF

d_gene: TRBD1
v_gene: TRBV6-6
abundance: -
j_gene: TRBJ2-7
CDR3nt: TGTGCCAGCAGTCGAGGGGGCTTCTACGAGCAGTACTTC
CDR3aa: CASSRGGFYEQYF

d_gene: TRBD1
v_gene: TRBV28
abundance: -
j_gene: TRBJ2-7
CDR3nt: TGTGCCAGCAGTTTCCGGGACAGGGGGCCGTCCTACGAGCAGTACTTC
CDR3aa: CASSFRDRGPSYEQYF

d_gene: -
v_gene: TRBV5-1
abundance: -
j_gene: TRBJ2-1
CDR3nt: TGCGCCAGCAGCTTGCAAACTAGTGTTCCGTATGAGCAGTTCTTC
CDR3aa: CASSLQTSVPYEQFF

d_gene: TRBD1
v_gene: TRBV19
abundance: -
j_gene: TRBJ2-1
CDR3nt: TGTGCCAGTAGTATCCCAACAGGGGTCAATGAGCAGTTCTTC
CDR3aa: CASSIPTGVNEQFF

d_gene: TRBD1
v_gene: TRBV6-5
abundance: -
j_gene: TRBJ1-2
CDR3nt: TGTGCCAGCAGCCTGGGACAGGACTATGGCTACACCTTC
CDR3aa: CASSLGQDYGYTF

d_gene: -
v_gene: TRBV19
abundance: -
j_gene: TRBJ2-2
CDR3nt: TGTGCCAGTAGTCCGGACTACACCGGGGAGCTGTTTTTT
CDR3aa: CASSPDYTGELFF

d_gene: -
v_gene: TRBV5-6
abundance: few
j_gene: TRBJ2-5
CDR3nt: TGTGCCAGCAGCCCAGGTTGGCCATTTCAAGAGACCCAGTACTTC
CDR3aa: CASSPGWPFQETQYF

d_gene: -
v_gene: TRBV21-1
abundance: -
j_gene: TRBJ1-5
CDR3nt: TGTGCCAGCAGCAAATCTCCGGGGGGGGATAGCAATCAGCCCCAGCATTTT
CDR3aa: CASSKSPGGDSNQPQHF

d_gene: TRBD1
v_gene: TRBV5-8
abundance: -
j_gene: TRBJ1-5
CDR3nt: TGTGCCAGCAGCCGACAGGGCGGCGGCAATCAGCCCCAGCATTTT
CDR3aa: CASSRQGGGNQPQHF

d_gene: -
v_gene: TRBV9
abundance: once
j_gene: TRBJ2-1
CDR3nt: TGTGCCAGCAGCGTAGCAACCCCCGGTCCCTACAATGAGCAGTTCTTC
CDR3aa: CASSVATPGPYNEQFF

d_gene: -
v_gene: TRBV9
abundance: -
j_gene: TRBJ2-2
CDR3nt: TGTGCCAGCAGCGTTATGGTGCGAAGCAACACCGGGGAGCTGTTTTTT
CDR3aa: CASSVMVRSNTGELFF

d_gene: -
v_gene: TRBV2
abundance: -
j_gene: TRBJ2-2
CDR3nt: TGTGCCAGCAGTGAAGACGGGACTGGGAACACCGGGGAGCTGTTTTTT
CDR3aa: CASSEDGTGNTGELFF

d_gene: TRBD1
v_gene: TRBV19
abundance: -
j_gene: TRBJ1-2
CDR3nt: TGTGCCAGTAGTATAGAGGGACAGTCCTATGGCTACACCTTC
CDR3aa: CASSIEGQSYGYTF

d_gene: -
v_gene: TRBV7-3
abundance: -
j_gene: TRBJ1-2
CDR3nt: TGTGCCAGCAGCTTGCTACAGGGCGGTTATGGCTACACCTTC
CDR3aa: CASSLLQGGYGYTF

d_gene: -
v_gene: TRBV19
abundance: -
j_gene: TRBJ1-1
CDR3nt: TGTGCCAGTAGTATAGATCCTGTTACTGAAGCTTTCTTT
CDR3aa: CASSIDPVTEAFF

d_gene: -
v_gene: TRBV30
abundance: -
j_gene: TRBJ1-2
CDR3nt: TGTGCCTGGTTTGGAGGACCTAACTATGGCTACACCTTC
CDR3aa: CAWFGGPNYGYTF

d_gene: -
v_gene: TRBV6-1
abundance: -
j_gene: TRBJ1-5
CDR3nt: TGTGCCAGCAGAGAACAGGCCAGTGGGAATCAGCCCCAGCATTTT
CDR3aa: CASREQASGNQPQHF

d_gene: -
v_gene: TRBV9
abundance: -
j_gene: TRBJ1-1
CDR3nt: TGTGCCAGCAGCGTCGACGCTAGAACCACTGAAGCTTTCTTT
CDR3aa: CASSVDARTTEAFF

d_gene: -
v_gene: TRBV30
abundance: -
j_gene: TRBJ1-6
CDR3nt: TGTGCCTTGGACCGGCTATGGGAGTCACCCCTCCACTTT
CDR3aa: CALDRLWESPLHF

d_gene: -
v_gene: TRBV10-2
abundance: -
j_gene: TRBJ2-5
CDR3nt: TGCGCCAGCAGTGATCCCCCCTTTTTACAAGAGACCCAGTACTTC
CDR3aa: CASSDPPFLQETQYF

d_gene: -
v_gene: TRBV29-1
abundance: -
j_gene: TRBJ2-1
CDR3nt: TGCAGCGTTGGTACGGGGAACAATGAGCAGTTCTTC
CDR3aa: CSVGTGNNEQFF

d_gene: TRBD1
v_gene: TRBV7-8
abundance: -
j_gene: TRBJ2-7
CDR3nt: TGTGCCAGCAGCTTAGTCCCAGGGGGCTACGAGCAGTACTTC
CDR3aa: CASSLVPGGYEQYF

d_gene: TRBD2
v_gene: TRBV5-1
abundance: -
j_gene: TRBJ2-3
CDR3nt: TGCGCCAGCAGCCTCGGACTAGCGATGGGTCCTAGCACAGATACGCAGTATTTT
CDR3aa: CASSLGLAMGPSTDTQYF

d_gene: TRBD2
v_gene: TRBV5-1
abundance: few
j_gene: TRBJ2-1
CDR3nt: TGCGCCAGCTCCCCGACTAGCTCCGTAAATGAGCAGTTCTTC
CDR3aa: CASSPTSSVNEQFF

d_gene: TRBD1
v_gene: TRBV9
abundance: -
j_gene: TRBJ2-7
CDR3nt: TGTGCCAGCAGCGTAGGGGACAGGGGGAGCTACGAGCAGTACTTC
CDR3aa: CASSVGDRGSYEQYF

d_gene: -
v_gene: TRBV13
abundance: -
j_gene: TRBJ2-7
CDR3nt: TGTGCCAGCAGCTCCCGTAACGGGGGGCAGTACTTC
CDR3aa: CASSSRNGGQYF

d_gene: -
v_gene: TRBV18
abundance: -
j_gene: TRBJ1-2
CDR3nt: TGTGCCAGCTCACCACCTCAGGACAGTAACTATGGCTACACCTTC
CDR3aa: CASSPPQDSNYGYTF

d_gene: TRBD1
v_gene: TRBV7-8
abundance: -
j_gene: TRBJ1-4
CDR3nt: TGTGCCAGCAGCCGATCCGGGACAGTGGAGTTTGAAAAACTGTTTTTT
CDR3aa: CASSRSGTVEFEKLFF

d_gene: -
v_gene: TRBV7-9
abundance: -
j_gene: TRBJ2-3
CDR3nt: TGTGCCAGCAGGTCCTACACAGATACGCAGTATTTT
CDR3aa: CASRSYTDTQYF

d_gene: TRBD1
v_gene: TRBV27
abundance: -
j_gene: TRBJ2-7
CDR3nt: TGTGCCAGCAGTGACAGGGGGCAGTCCTACGAGCAGTACTTC
CDR3aa: CASSDRGQSYEQYF

d_gene: -
v_gene: TRBV5-6
abundance: -
j_gene: TRBJ2-5
CDR3nt: TGTGCCAGCAGCTTGGGGTTGGACAGGAGGGATCAAGAGACCCAGTACTTC
CDR3aa: CASSLGLDRRDQETQYF

d_gene: TRBD2
v_gene: TRBV10-1
abundance: -
j_gene: TRBJ2-3
CDR3nt: TGCGCCAGCAGTGAAGGTGCGGGGGGGCCCTCAGATACGCAGTATTTT
CDR3aa: CASSEGAGGPSDTQYF

d_gene: TRBD1
v_gene: TRBV11-2
abundance: -
j_gene: TRBJ2-5
CDR3nt: TGTGCCAGCAGCTTAGGGTCCCAGGGGGCAAGCCAAGAGACCCAGTACTTC
CDR3aa: CASSLGSQGASQETQYF

d_gene: TRBD2
v_gene: TRBV5-6
abundance: -
j_gene: TRBJ2-7
CDR3nt: TGTGCCAGCAGCCCAGGACTAGGCTACGAGCAGTACTTC
CDR3aa: CASSPGLGYEQYF

d_gene: TRBD1
v_gene: TRBV5-8
abundance: -
j_gene: TRBJ2-3
CDR3nt: TGTGCCAGCAGCCCGGGGACAGGGGGAGATACGCAGTATTTT
CDR3aa: CASSPGTGGDTQYF

d_gene: TRBD1
v_gene: TRBV6-6
abundance: few
j_gene: TRBJ2-7
CDR3nt: TGTGCCAGCAGTTACTCGGGGGACAGAACCTACGAGCAGTACTTC
CDR3aa: CASSYSGDRTYEQYF

d_gene: -
v_gene: TRBV4-3
abundance: -
j_gene: TRBJ2-2
CDR3nt: TGCGCCAGCAGCCTGAACAGGGTGGCCGGGGAGCTGTTTTTT
CDR3aa: CASSLNRVAGELFF

d_gene: -
v_gene: TRBV6-5
abundance: -
j_gene: TRBJ1-6
CDR3nt: TGTGCCAGCAGTTCTCAGGACTGGCCGGGGAGATCACCCCTCCACTTT
CDR3aa: CASSSQDWPGRSPLHF

d_gene: -
v_gene: TRBV5-5
abundance: -
j_gene: TRBJ1-1
CDR3nt: TGTGCCAGCAGCTTGGCCGGGGTGGCTGAAGCTTTCTTT
CDR3aa: CASSLAGVAEAFF

d_gene: -
v_gene: TRBV7-3
abundance: once
j_gene: TRBJ2-2
CDR3nt: TGTGCCAGCAGTTTTATCACCGGGGAGCTGTTTTTT
CDR3aa: CASSFITGELFF

d_gene: TRBD1
v_gene: TRBV11-1
abundance: -
j_gene: TRBJ2-5
CDR3nt: TGTGCCAGCAGCCGGGACAGACAAGAGACCCAGTACTTC
CDR3aa: CASSRDRQETQYF

d_gene: TRBD2
v_gene: TRBV7-6
abundance: -
j_gene: TRBJ2-5
CDR3nt: TGTGCCAGCAGCTTACCTAGCGGGGGCCAAGAGACCCAGTACTTC
CDR3aa: CASSLPSGGQETQYF

d_gene: -
v_gene: TRBV29-1
abundance: -
j_gene: TRBJ1-1
CDR3nt: TGCAGCGTTGAGAGACAGGCCAACACTGAAGCTTTCTTT
CDR3aa: CSVERQANTEAFF

d_gene: -
v_gene: TRBV30
abundance: -
j_gene: TRBJ2-3
CDR3nt: TGTGCCTGGAGTGTACTTGAGGGTACTGCACAAAGGGCGCAGTATTTT
CDR3aa: CAWSVLEGTAQRAQYF

d_gene: -
v_gene: TRBV7-9
abundance: -
j_gene: TRBJ1-1
CDR3nt: TGTGCCAGCACCCAATCGGGGATGTACACTGAAGCTTTCTTT
CDR3aa: CASTQSGMYTEAFF

d_gene: -
v_gene: TRBV5-5
abundance: -
j_gene: TRBJ1-2
CDR3nt: TGTGCCAGCAGCTTGGCTCAGCGAGCTAACTATGGCTACACCTTC
CDR3aa: CASSLAQRANYGYTF

d_gene: TRBD1
v_gene: TRBV18
abundance: -
j_gene: TRBJ1-2
CDR3nt: TGTGCCAGCTCCCATGAGGGGGCTGGAGGCTACACCTTC
CDR3aa: CASSHEGAGGYTF

d_gene: TRBD1
v_gene: TRBV4-2
abundance: -
j_gene: TRBJ1-1
CDR3nt: TGTGCCAGCAGCCAAGGGACAGGGGTTATGAACACTGAAGCTTTCTTT
CDR3aa: CASSQGTGVMNTEAFF

d_gene: -
v_gene: TRBV5-4
abundance: -
j_gene: TRBJ1-1
CDR3nt: TGTGCCAGCAGCTTGGTCCTGGGTCAGGGCACTGAAGCTTTCTTT
CDR3aa: CASSLVLGQGTEAFF